This TCR beta chain was profiled in a study of beta chain features in type 1 diabetes. Points from the study as a whole: A possible short-template PCR bias applies equally to patients and controls. The VDJ junctions of type 1 diabetes patients carried fewer insertions and more deletions.

A few counts support this clone. What it binds is not known. The germline CDR1 and CDR2 sequences are SGHAT and FQNNGV. This CDR3 spans 13 amino acids. V dropped 1 base and J dropped 4 bases, with 5 bases sitting between them. Isolated RNA was reverse transcribed in full, so expressed TCRB transcripts were sequenced. TCRdb's table, derived via immunoSEQ multiplex PCR, lists solely in-frame clones and lacks some. The sample consists of around 500,000 clones, about an eighth of them appearing once. Sorting based on CD45RO/CCR7/CD25/CD127/CD95/CD27 separated CD4+ naive, central memory, regulatory and stem cell-like memory cells.

Sequenced sample: naive CD4+ T cells from blood. The rearrangement joins TRBV11-2 to TRBJ1-3; no reliable D call. This TCR was sampled from a woman aged 18-30 years in good health. CDR3 amino acids: CASSLGGGNTIYF. CDR3 nucleotide sequence: TGTGCCAGCAGCTTAGGCGGCGGAAACACCATATATTTT.